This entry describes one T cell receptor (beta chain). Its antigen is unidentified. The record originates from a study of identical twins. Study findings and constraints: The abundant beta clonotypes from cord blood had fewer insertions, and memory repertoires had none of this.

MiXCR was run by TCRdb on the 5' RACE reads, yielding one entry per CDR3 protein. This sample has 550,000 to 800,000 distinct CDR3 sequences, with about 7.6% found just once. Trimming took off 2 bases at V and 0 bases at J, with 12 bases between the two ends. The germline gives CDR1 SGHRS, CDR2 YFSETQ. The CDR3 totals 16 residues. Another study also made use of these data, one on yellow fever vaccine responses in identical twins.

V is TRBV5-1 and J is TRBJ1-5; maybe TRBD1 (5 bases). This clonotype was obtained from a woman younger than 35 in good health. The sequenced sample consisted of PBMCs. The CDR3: CASSLGGADSNQPQHF. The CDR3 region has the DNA TGCGCCAGCAGCTTAGGAGGGGCCGATAGCAATCAGCCCCAGCATTTT.